The 23 T cell receptor beta chains presented below share a single source sample, sequenced in a study of identical twins. In TCRdb, the 5' RACE reads were re-called with MiXCR into one record per CDR3 protein. The table lists about 890,000 distinct CDR3 sequences, more than 9% of them singletons, with around 1.5% in the top ten. These same records also appear under a second study, on yellow fever vaccine responses in identical twins.

Sequencing input: PBMCs. These receptors were obtained from a woman younger than 30 in good health.

This clonotype has just a few counts. This rearrangement joins TRBV6-2 or TRBV6-3 to TRBJ2-7, with D uncertain. The CDR3 is 16 amino acids. The germline V and J ends were trimmed by 0 bases and 0 bases, with 12 bases remaining between them. Germline CDR1 MNHEY, CDR2 SVGEGT. CDR3 loop: CASSYSLRMYSYEQYV. As DNA, the CDR3 is TGTGCCAGCAGTTACTCCTTGCGTATGTACTCCTACGAGCAGTACGTC.

V and J are TRBV29-1 and TRBJ2-5; possible D gene TRBD2, 6 bases. Trimming removed 1 base from V and 4 bases from J, with 13 bases in between. CDR1 is SQVTM and CDR2 is ANQGSEA in the germline V gene. CDR3 length: 14 residues. CDR3 bases: TGCAGCGTTGAAGGGGACTCCCGAGTAGAGACCCAGTACTTC. Amino acids: CSVEGDSRVETQYF. The whole variable domain, remainder taken from reference TRBV29-1 and TRBJ2-5, is SAVISQKPSRDICQRGTSLTIQCQVDSQVTMMFWYRQQPGQSLTLIATANQGSEATYESGFVIDKFPISRPNLTFSTLTVSNMSPEDSSIYLCSVEGDSRVETQYFGPGTRLLVL.

The V and J genes are TRBV20-1 and TRBJ2-4; 10 nucleotides match TRBD1. CDR1 DFQATT and CDR2 SNEGSKA come from the germline V gene (reference sequence). With V trimmed by 5 bases and J by 1 base, 5 bases remained unmatched. This CDR3 is 15 amino acids long. The CDR3 protein is CSAPTGQGAKNIQYF. The CDR3, as DNA: TGCAGTGCTCCGACGGGACAGGGGGCCAAAAACATTCAGTACTTC.

CDR3 in DNA: TGTGCCAGCAGCAGACAGGGCCCACTGTTCTATGAGCAGTTCTTC. It codes for CASSRQGPLFYEQFF. The rearrangement links TRBV27 to TRBJ2-1; the match to TRBD1 covers 7 bases. Germline assignment: CDR1 MNHEY and CDR2 SMNVEV (reference sequence). The CDR3 spans 15 residues. V shed 6 bases and J 8 bases; nucleotides not matched to a gene: 13.

This clonotype was found many times. This CDR3 is CASNPTVQETQYF. Written as DNA, the CDR3 is TGTGCCAGCAACCCCACGGTCCAAGAGACCCAGTACTTC. The V and J genes are TRBV12-3 or TRBV12-4 and TRBJ2-5; D unresolved. The V end was cut by 7 bases, the J end by 1 base, with 10 bases between. CDR3 length: 13 amino acids.

V gene TRBV12-3 or TRBV12-4 combines with J gene TRBJ2-1; perhaps D is TRBD1 or TRBD2 (5 bases each). This CDR3 has 17 residues. V was clipped by 1 base and J by 2 bases, with 15 bases between them. CDR3 sequence (DNA): TGTGCCAGCAGTTTAGAGGCCGCCCGGGGCCCCTACAATGAGCAGTTCTTC. Translated: CASSLEAARGPYNEQFF.

This clonotype was seen repeatedly, ten times or more. The chain employs TRBV6-4 and TRBJ2-1, with D perhaps TRBD1 or TRBD2 (5 bases each). Germline V gene data show CDR1 as MRHNA and CDR2 as SNTAGT. CDR3 length: 13 amino acids. Trimming took 0 bases from V and 8 from J, leaving 8 bases between them. The CDR3 region is CASSDSGVDEQFF. CDR3 coding DNA: TGTGCCAGCAGTGACTCGGGGGTGGATGAGCAGTTCTTC.

The rearrangement links TRBV7-3 to TRBJ2-7; 8 nucleotides line up with TRBD2. The ends lost 3 bases at V and 2 bases at J; junction bases unmatched: 3. In germline, CDR1 is SGHTA, CDR2 FQGTGA. The CDR3 is 14 residues long. As DNA, the CDR3 is TGTGCCAGCAGCTTTAGCGGGAACGCCTACGAGCAGTACTTC. Translating it yields CASSFSGNAYEQYF.

This clonotype showed up many times. The CDR3 is CASSKVGTGPTGELFF. CDR3 in DNA: TGTGCCAGCAGCAAAGTTGGGACAGGTCCCACCGGGGAGCTGTTTTTT. The rearrangement uses TRBV21-1 and TRBJ2-2; the table names TRBD1, a call not compared with the DNA. TRBV21-1 corresponds to a pseudogene. The CDR3 is made up of 16 amino acids.

The J gene is TRBJ2-1, the V gene TRBV19, with D unresolved. Between the trimmed V and J ends, which lost 5 bases and 2 bases, there was a span of 19 bases. CDR3 size: 17 residues. The germline V gene has CDR1 LNHDA and CDR2 SQIVND (reference sequence). CDR3 in amino acids: CASSGMTDAWTYNEQFF. For the CDR3, the DNA is TGTGCCAGTAGTGGAATGACGGACGCCTGGACCTACAATGAGCAGTTCTTC.

The V call is TRBV28, the J call TRBJ2-2, with a tentative D call TRBD2 (6 bases). V lost 3 bases to trimming and J lost 7 bases, with 12 bases between them. The CDR3 has 14 residues. CDR1 MDHEN and CDR2 SYDVKM come from the germline V gene. The CDR3 region is CASSFEGGLGELFF. The CDR3 DNA reads as TGTGCCAGCAGTTTCGAGGGAGGTCTCGGGGAGCTGTTTTTT.

This clonotype was counted only a few times. V and J are TRBV3-1 and TRBJ2-5, with D unclear. The V gene lost 8 bases and the J gene lost 7 bases, with 11 bases spanning the gap. In germline, CDR1 is LGHDT, CDR2 YNNKEL (reference sequence). This CDR3 has 11 residues. The CDR3: CASDLEGTQYF. The CDR3 DNA follows: TGTGCCAGCGACTTGGAAGGGACCCAGTACTTC.

The chain uses TRBV15 and TRBJ2-5; 8 bases agree with TRBD1. CDR1 LNHNV and CDR2 YYDKDF come from the germline V gene (reference sequence). The V segment lost 2 bases and the J segment 5 bases; nucleotides outside the gene matches: 7. The CDR3 has 15 residues. CDR3 DNA sequence: TGTGCCACCAGCAGAAACAGGGGGACGGGGGAGACCCAGTACTTC. It specifies CATSRNRGTGETQYF.

The genes are TRBV24-1 and TRBJ2-1, with TRBD2 identical over 11 bases. This CDR3 has 16 amino acids. V gave up 1 base and J gave up 5 bases; unmatched junction bases: 3. The germline CDR1 and CDR2 sequences are KGHDR and SFDVKD. CDR3 in amino acids: CATSDFPSGGNNEQFF. In DNA form, the CDR3 reads TGTGCCACCAGTGATTTTCCTAGCGGGGGGAACAATGAGCAGTTCTTC.

This clonotype was detected a few times. The chain is built from TRBV29-1 and TRBJ2-5, with TRBD2 as a possible D gene (7 bases). V was trimmed by 4 bases and J by 7 bases, leaving 19 bases between them. The CDR3 covers 14 residues. Per the germline V gene, CDR1 is SQVTM and CDR2 is ANQGSEA. The DNA for the CDR3 is TGCAGCGTTGGTCACGGGGGGACAACGGGGACCCAGTACTTC. It codes for CSVGHGGTTGTQYF. The whole variable domain, remainder taken from reference TRBV29-1 and TRBJ2-5, is SAVISQKPSRDICQRGTSLTIQCQVDSQVTMMFWYRQQPGQSLTLIATANQGSEATYESGFVIDKFPISRPNLTFSTLTVSNMSPEDSSIYLCSVGHGGTTGTQYFGPGTRLLVL.

The chain combines TRBV12-3 or TRBV12-4 with TRBJ1-5; TRBD1 might be the D (5 bases). The CDR3 is made up of 14 amino acids. V lost 4 bases and J 4 bases, leaving 11 bases between the germline ends. DNA for the CDR3: TGTGCCAGCAGTTCCGGGACCCAGAATCAGCCCCAGCATTTT. It encodes CASSSGTQNQPQHF.

As to this clonotype: A single base separates this from a much larger clone, so it may be a read error. The chain combines TRBV4-2 with TRBJ2-3, with 8 nucleotides matching TRBD1. The CDR3 is 16 amino acids. CDR1 is LGHNA and CDR2 is YNFKEQ in the germline V gene. The V segment lost 1 base and the J segment 1 base; nucleotides outside the gene matches: 4. The CDR3 loop reads CASSQVPGQGTDTQYF. CDR3 sequence (DNA): TGTGCCAGCAGCCAAGTTCCGGGACAGGGCACAGATACGCAGTATTTT.

This clonotype was observed a handful of times. The gene calls are TRBV12-3 or TRBV12-4 and TRBJ1-2, with no clear D. This CDR3 comprises 11 residues. The V end lost 7 bases, the J end lost 6 bases, and 9 bases lay between the germline ends. The CDR3 DNA sequence: TGTGCCAGCAAAGACATAAATGGCTACACCTTC. As protein: CASKDINGYTF.

In its sample, this clonotype was seen a few times. The rearrangement joins TRBV12-3 or TRBV12-4 to TRBJ2-1; 11 nucleotides line up with TRBD1. J gave up 7 bases and V 7 bases, and 6 bases lay outside the gene matches. This CDR3 region has 14 residues. The CDR3 loop is CASTPGTGGNEQFF. The CDR3 DNA sequence: TGTGCCAGCACCCCCGGGACAGGGGGGAATGAGCAGTTCTTC.

This clonotype was seen a handful of times. This chain joins TRBV20-1 and TRBJ2-5, with D unclear. V lost 6 bases and J lost 1, with 18 bases in between. Germline V lookup: CDR1 DFQATT, CDR2 SNEGSKA (reference sequence). This CDR3 spans 15 amino acids. The DNA for the CDR3 is TGCAGTGCCCCACCCCCAGGACGAAGCCAAGAGACCCAGTACTTC. This codes for CSAPPPGRSQETQYF.

This chain connects TRBV4-1 to TRBJ2-3, with 10 bases aligning to TRBD1. This CDR3 has 15 amino acids. The J segment lost 4 bases and the V segment lost 4 bases, leaving 5 bases of the junction unmatched. CDR1 is MGHRA, CDR2 YSYEKL, per germline. DNA of the CDR3: TGCGCCAGCAGCCGGGGACAGGGGATATCAGATACGCAGTATTTT. Translation: CASSRGQGISDTQYF.

The rearrangement links TRBV12-3 or TRBV12-4 to TRBJ1-5, with 7 bases aligning to TRBD1. Unmatched junction bases numbered 15, after V lost 6 bases and J lost 7 bases. This CDR3 is built from 16 residues. In DNA form, the CDR3 reads TGTGCCAGCAGCCCCACTTACCGACAGGGTCAACAGCCCCAGCATTTT. It codes for CASSPTYRQGQQPQHF.

This clonotype occurred a few times. The chain couples TRBV6-1 to TRBJ2-7; no reliable D call. The CDR3 runs 15 residues. Looked up from germline, CDR1 is MNHNS and CDR2 is SASEGT. The ends were cut back, 0 bases at V and 3 bases at J, with 12 bases in the middle. The chain's CDR3 is CASSEASGLGYEQYF. In DNA form, the CDR3 reads TGTGCCAGCAGTGAAGCGTCAGGTCTCGGCTACGAGCAGTACTTC.